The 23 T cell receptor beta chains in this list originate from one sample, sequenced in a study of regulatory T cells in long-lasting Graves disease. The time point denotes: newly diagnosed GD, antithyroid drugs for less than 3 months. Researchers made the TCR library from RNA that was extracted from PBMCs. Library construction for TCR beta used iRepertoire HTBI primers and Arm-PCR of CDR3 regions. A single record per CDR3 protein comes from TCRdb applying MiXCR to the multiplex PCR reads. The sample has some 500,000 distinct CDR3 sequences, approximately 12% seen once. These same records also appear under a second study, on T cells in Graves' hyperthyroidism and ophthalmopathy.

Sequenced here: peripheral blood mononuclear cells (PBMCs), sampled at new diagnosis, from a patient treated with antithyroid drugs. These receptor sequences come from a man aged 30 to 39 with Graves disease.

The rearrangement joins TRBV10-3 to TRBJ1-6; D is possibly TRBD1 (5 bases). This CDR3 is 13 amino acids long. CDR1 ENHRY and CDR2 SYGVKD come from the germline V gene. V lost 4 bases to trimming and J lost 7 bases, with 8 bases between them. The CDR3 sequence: CAISGGENSPLHF. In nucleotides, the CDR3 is TGTGCCATCAGTGGGGGGGAGAATTCACCCCTCCACTTT.

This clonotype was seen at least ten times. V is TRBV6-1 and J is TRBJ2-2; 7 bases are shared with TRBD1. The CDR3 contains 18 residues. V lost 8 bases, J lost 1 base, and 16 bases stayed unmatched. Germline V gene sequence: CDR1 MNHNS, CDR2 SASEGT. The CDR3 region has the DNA TGTGCCAGCCTGCGCGGTATACCGGGACAGCAGAACACCGGGGAGCTGTTTTTT. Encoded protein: CASLRGIPGQQNTGELFF.

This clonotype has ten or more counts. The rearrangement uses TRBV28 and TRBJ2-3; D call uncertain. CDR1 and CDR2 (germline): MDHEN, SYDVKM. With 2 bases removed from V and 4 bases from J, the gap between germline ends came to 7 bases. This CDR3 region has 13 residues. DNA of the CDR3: TGTGCCAGCAGTTTAGGTCACGCAGATACGCAGTATTTT. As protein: CASSLGHADTQYF.

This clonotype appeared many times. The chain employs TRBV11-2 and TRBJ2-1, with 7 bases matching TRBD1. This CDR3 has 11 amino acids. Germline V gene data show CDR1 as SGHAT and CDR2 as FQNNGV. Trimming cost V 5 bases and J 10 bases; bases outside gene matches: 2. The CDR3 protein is CASSQGVEQFF. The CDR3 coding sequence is TGTGCCAGCAGCCAGGGGGTAGAGCAGTTCTTC.

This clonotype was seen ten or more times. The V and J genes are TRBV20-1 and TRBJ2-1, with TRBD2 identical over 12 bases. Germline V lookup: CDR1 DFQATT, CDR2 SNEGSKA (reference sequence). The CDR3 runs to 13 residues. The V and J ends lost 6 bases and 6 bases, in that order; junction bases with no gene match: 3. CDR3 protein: CSAASGRANEQFF. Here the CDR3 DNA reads TGCAGTGCCGCTAGCGGGAGGGCCAATGAGCAGTTCTTC.

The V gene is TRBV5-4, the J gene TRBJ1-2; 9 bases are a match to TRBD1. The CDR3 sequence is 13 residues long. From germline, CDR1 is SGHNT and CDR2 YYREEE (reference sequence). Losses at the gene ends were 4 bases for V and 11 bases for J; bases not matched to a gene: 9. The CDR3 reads CASSLRTGAGYTF. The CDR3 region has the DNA TGTGCCAGCAGCCTCCGGACAGGGGCGGGATACACCTTC.

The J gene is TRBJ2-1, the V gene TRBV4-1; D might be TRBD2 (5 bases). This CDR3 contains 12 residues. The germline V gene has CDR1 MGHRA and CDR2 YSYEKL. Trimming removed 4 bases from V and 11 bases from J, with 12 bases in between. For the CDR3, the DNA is TGCGCCAGCAGCCTAGACGGGGTTAAGCAGTTCTTC. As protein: CASSLDGVKQFF.

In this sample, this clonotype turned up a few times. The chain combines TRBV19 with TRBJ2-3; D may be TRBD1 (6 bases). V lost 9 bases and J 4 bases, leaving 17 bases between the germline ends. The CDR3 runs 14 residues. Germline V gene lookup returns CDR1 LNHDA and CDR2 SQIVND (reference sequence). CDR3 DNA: TGTGCCAGGCCCCCAGGGGATGGCGCAGATACGCAGTATTTT. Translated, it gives CARPPGDGADTQYF.

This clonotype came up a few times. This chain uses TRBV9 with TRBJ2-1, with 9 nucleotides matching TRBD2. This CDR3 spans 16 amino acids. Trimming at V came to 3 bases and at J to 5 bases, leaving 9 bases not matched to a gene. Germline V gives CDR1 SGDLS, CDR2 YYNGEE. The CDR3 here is CASSARKREAHNEQFF. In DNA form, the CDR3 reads TGTGCCAGCAGCGCGAGGAAGCGGGAGGCCCACAATGAGCAGTTCTTC.

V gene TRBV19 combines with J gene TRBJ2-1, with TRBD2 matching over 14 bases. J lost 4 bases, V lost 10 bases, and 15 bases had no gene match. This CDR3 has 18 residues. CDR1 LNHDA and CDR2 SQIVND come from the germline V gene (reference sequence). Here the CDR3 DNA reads TGTGCCACCCGGACAACCGGGACTAGCGGGAGTAGGTACAATGAGCAGTTCTTC. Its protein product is CATRTTGTSGSRYNEQFF.

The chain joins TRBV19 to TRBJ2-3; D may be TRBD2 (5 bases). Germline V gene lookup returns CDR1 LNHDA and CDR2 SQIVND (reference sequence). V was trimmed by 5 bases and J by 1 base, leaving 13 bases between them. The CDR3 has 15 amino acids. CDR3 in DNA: TGTGCCAGTAGTTCGAGGGCCTATGGCACAGATACGCAGTATTTT. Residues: CASSSRAYGTDTQYF.

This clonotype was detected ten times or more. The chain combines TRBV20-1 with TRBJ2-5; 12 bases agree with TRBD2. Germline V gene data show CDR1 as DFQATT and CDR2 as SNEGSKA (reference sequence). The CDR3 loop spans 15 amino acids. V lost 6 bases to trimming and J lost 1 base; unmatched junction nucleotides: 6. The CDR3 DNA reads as TGCAGTGCAGATCCTAGCGGGAGGGCCCAAGAGACCCAGTACTTC. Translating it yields CSADPSGRAQETQYF.

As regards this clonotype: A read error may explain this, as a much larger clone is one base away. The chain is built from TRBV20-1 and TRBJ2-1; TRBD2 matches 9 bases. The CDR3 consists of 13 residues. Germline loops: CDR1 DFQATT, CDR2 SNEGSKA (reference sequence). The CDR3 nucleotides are TGCAATGCTCCTGTGACTAGCGGTGATGAGCAGTTCTTC. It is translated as CNAPVTSGDEQFF.

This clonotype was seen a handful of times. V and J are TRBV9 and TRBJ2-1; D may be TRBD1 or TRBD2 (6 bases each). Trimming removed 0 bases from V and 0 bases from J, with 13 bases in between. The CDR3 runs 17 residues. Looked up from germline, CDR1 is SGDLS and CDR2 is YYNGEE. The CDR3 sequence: CASSVGGGGSSYNEQFF. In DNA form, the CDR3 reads TGTGCCAGCAGCGTAGGAGGAGGGGGGAGCTCCTACAATGAGCAGTTCTTC.

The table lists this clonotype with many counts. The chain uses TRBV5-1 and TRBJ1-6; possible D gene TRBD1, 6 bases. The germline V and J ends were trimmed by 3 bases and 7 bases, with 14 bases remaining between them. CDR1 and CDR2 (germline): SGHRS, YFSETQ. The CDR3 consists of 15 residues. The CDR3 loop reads CASSWKPGENSPLHF. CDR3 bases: TGCGCCAGCAGCTGGAAACCAGGGGAAAATTCACCCCTCCACTTT.

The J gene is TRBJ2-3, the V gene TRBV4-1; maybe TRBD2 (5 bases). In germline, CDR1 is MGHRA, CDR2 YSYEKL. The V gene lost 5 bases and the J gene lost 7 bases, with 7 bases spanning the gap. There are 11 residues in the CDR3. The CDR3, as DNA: TGCGCCAGCAGCGGACTCAATACGCAGTATTTT. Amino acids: CASSGLNTQYF.

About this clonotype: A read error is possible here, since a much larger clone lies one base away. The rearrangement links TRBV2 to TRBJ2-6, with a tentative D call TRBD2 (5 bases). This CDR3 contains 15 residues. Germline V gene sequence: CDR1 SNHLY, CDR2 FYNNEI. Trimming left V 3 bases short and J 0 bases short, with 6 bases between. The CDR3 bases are TGTGCCAGCAGTGACGGGGTCTCTGGGGCCAACGTCCTGACTTTC. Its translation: CASSDGVSGANVLTF.

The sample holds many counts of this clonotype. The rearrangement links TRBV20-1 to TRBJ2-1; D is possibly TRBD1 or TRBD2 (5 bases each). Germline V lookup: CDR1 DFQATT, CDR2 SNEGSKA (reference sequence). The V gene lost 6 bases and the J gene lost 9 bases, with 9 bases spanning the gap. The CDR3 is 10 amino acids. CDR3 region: CSALGVEQFF. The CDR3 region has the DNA TGCAGTGCCCTGGGGGTTGAGCAGTTCTTC.

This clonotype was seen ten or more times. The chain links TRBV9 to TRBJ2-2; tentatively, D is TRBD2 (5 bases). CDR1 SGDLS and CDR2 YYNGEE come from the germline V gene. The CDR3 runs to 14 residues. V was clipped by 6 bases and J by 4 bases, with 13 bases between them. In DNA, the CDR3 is TGTGCCAGCACCACACTGGGGAGCACCGGGGAGCTGTTTTTT. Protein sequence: CASTTLGSTGELFF. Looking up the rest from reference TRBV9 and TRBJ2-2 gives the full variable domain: DSGVTQTPKHLITATGQRVTLRCSPRSGDLSVYWYQQSLDQGLQFLIQYYNGEERAKGNILERFSAQQFPDLHSELNLSSLELGDSALYFCASTTLGSTGELFFGEGSRLTVL.

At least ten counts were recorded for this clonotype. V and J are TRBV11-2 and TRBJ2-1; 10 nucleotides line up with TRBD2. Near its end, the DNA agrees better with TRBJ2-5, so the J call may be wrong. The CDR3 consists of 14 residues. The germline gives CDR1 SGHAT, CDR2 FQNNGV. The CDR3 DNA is TGTGCCAGCAGCCCAGGACTAGCGGTTGAGACCCAGTACTTC. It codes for CASSPGLAVETQYF.

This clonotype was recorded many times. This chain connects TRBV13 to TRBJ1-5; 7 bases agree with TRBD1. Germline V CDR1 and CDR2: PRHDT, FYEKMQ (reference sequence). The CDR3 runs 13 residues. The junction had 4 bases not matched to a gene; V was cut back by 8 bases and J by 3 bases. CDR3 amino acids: CASARGLNQPQHF. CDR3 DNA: TGTGCCAGCGCTAGGGGGCTCAATCAGCCCCAGCATTTT.

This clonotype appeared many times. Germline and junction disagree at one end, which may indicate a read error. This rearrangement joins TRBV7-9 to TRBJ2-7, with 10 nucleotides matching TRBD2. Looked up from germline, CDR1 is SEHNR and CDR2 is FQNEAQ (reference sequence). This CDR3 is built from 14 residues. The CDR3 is CASTSSGSSHEQYF. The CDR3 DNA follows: TGTGCCAGCACCTCTAGCGGGAGCTCCCACGAGCAGTACTTC.

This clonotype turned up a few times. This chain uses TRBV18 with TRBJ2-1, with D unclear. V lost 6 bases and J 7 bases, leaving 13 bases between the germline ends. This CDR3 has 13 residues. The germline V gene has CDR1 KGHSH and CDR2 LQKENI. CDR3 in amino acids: CASSEVWGNEQFF. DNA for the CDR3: TGTGCCAGCTCCGAGGTTTGGGGTAATGAGCAGTTCTTC. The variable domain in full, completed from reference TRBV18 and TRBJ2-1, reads NAGVMQNPRHLVRRRGQEARLRCSPMKGHSHVYWYRQLPEEGLKFMVYLQKENIIDESGMPKERFSAEFPKEGPSILRIQQVVRGDSAAYFCASSEVWGNEQFFGPGTRLTVL.